This T cell receptor (beta chain) was sequenced for a study of shared clonotypes between healthy human individuals. Notes on the study in general: Approximately 4.6% of naive CD4 clonotypes were shared across a few donors. Naive subsets generally had larger estimated richness than memory subsets.

Deep was the level at which the assay was run. Only in-frame clones appear in the TCRdb table, and some are missing; sequencing was by immunoSEQ multiplex PCR. The sample includes about 1.1 million clones, 60% to 80% of them seen just once. The sample holds a few counts of this clone. Its antigen remains unidentified. Germline lookup yields CDR1 KGHSH and CDR2 LQKENI. The CDR3 has 13 amino acids. V was shortened by 1 base and J by 6 bases, with 6 bases between the two germline ends. Material: memory CD4+ T cells from PBMCs. Subset meaning: CD45RA-negative fraction. The clonotype was recovered from a man aged 18 to 30 in good health. Some clones in this sample may be carry-over from other donors' samples. The chain employs TRBV18 and TRBJ1-4; the D is unclear. DNA for the CDR3: TGTGCCAGCTCACCACGAAATGATGAAAAACTGTTTTTT. This codes for CASSPRNDEKLFF.